The 21 T cell receptor beta chains presented below share a single source sample, sequenced in a study of shared clonotypes between healthy human individuals. TCRdb's copy holds only in-frame clones and misses some; the assay was immunoSEQ multiplex PCR. The sample comprises nearly 600,000 clones, around 95% of which are singletons, and around 0.11% rests with the top ten. The naive CD8 population came from CD45RO-negative cells selected for CCR7, without terminally differentiated effector memory CD45RA+ cells. Material: naive CD8+ T cells sorted from blood. Receptors originate from a woman aged 25 to 39 in good health.

The chain combines TRBV10-1 with TRBJ2-5; TRBD2 agrees at 12 bases. With V trimmed by 0 bases and J by 5 bases, 4 bases remained unmatched. CDR3 length: 16 residues. Germline assignment: CDR1 WNHNN and CDR2 SYGVQD (reference sequence). This CDR3 reads CASSESPLAGGETQYF. The CDR3 bases are TGCGCCAGCAGTGAGTCGCCCCTAGCGGGAGGGGAGACCCAGTACTTC.

This sequence joins TRBV28 and TRBJ2-2; 8 positions agree with TRBD1. The CDR3 is made up of 13 amino acids. Germline V CDR1 and CDR2: MDHEN, SYDVKM. V lost 7 bases to trimming and J lost 4 bases; unmatched junction nucleotides: 2. CDR3 sequence: CASKDRGTGELFF. The CDR3 DNA sequence: TGTGCCAGCAAAGACAGGGGCACCGGGGAGCTGTTTTTT.

V and J are TRBV27 and TRBJ2-7; TRBD2 agrees at 9 bases. This CDR3 spans 16 amino acids. The junction had 8 bases not matched to a gene; V was cut back by 0 bases and J by 5 bases. The germline V gene has CDR1 MNHEY and CDR2 SMNVEV (reference sequence). CDR3 residues: CASSLSSGGSYNEQYF. The CDR3 nucleotides are TGTGCCAGCAGTTTATCGAGCGGGGGGTCCTACAACGAGCAGTACTTC.

The chain combines TRBV11-2 with TRBJ2-3; tentatively, D is TRBD2 (6 bases). V lost 7 bases and J lost 4, with 24 bases in between. CDR1 SGHAT and CDR2 FQNNGV come from the germline V gene. CDR3 size: 17 residues. In DNA, the CDR3 is TGTGCCAGCATCAACGGAATCCGGGGGTGGCGGGCAGATACGCAGTATTTT. Its protein product is CASINGIRGWRADTQYF.

The chain couples TRBV10-2 to TRBJ2-3, with 8 bases fitting TRBD1. The CDR3 is made up of 15 amino acids. The V and J ends lost 6 bases and 3 bases, in that order; junction bases with no gene match: 8. Germline-derived CDR1 and CDR2 are WSHSY and SAAADI. CDR3 in amino acids: CASSALNRGTDTQYF. CDR3 DNA sequence: TGCGCCAGCAGCGCCCTGAACAGGGGGACAGATACGCAGTATTTT.

In regard to this clone: The junction and the germline gene differ at one end; a read error may be behind it. The chain employs TRBV4-1 and TRBJ2-3; 8 bases match TRBD1. Per the germline V gene, CDR1 is MGHRA and CDR2 is YSYEKL. The CDR3 loop spans 16 amino acids. The CDR3 DNA follows: TGCGCCAGCAGCCAAGAGGTCCGGGCAGGGGGCGCCCCGAGTAATTTT. This translates into CASSQEVRAGGAPSNF.

CDR3 in DNA: TGTGCCAGCAGCCTAACGGACAGGGGCTCCTACGAGCAGTACTTC. Its translation: CASSLTDRGSYEQYF. V is TRBV27 and J is TRBJ2-7; 9 bases line up with TRBD1. Germline V gene lookup returns CDR1 MNHEY and CDR2 SMNVEV (reference sequence). V dropped 6 bases and J dropped 0; count of bases not matched to a gene: 6. The CDR3 spans 15 residues.

In the case of this clone: One end of the junction varies from germline; a read error may be responsible. The CDR3 sequence is CASNQDQGEDEQYF. DNA for the CDR3: TGCGCCAGCAACCAAGATCAGGGGGAGGACGAGCAGTACTTC. The chain employs TRBV4-1 and TRBJ2-7; D perhaps matches TRBD1 (7 bases). CDR3 size: 14 residues. Germline CDR1 reads MGHRA; CDR2 reads YSYEKL.

This clone was found once. This chain connects TRBV7-9 to TRBJ2-1; D is undetermined. V lost 5 bases and J 8 bases, leaving 13 bases between the germline ends. Germline loops: CDR1 SEHNR, CDR2 FQNEAQ (reference sequence). The CDR3 length is 13 residues. The CDR3 spells CASSPPLTDEQFF. The CDR3 coding sequence is TGTGCCAGCAGCCCACCCCTCACCGATGAGCAGTTCTTC.

The genes are TRBV14 and TRBJ1-2; possible D gene TRBD1, 6 bases. CDR1 SGHDN and CDR2 FVKESK come from the germline V gene. V was clipped by 3 bases and J by 4 bases, with 12 bases between them. The CDR3 extends over 14 amino acids. CDR3 region: CASSQGAGGYGYTF. The DNA for the CDR3 is TGTGCCAGCAGCCAGGGGGCAGGCGGCTATGGCTACACCTTC.

Regarding this clone: Other DNA sequences in this specimen translate into the identical CDR3. The rearrangement joins TRBV28 to TRBJ2-5; perhaps TRBD2 as D (7 bases). This CDR3 comprises 13 residues. V was shortened by 6 bases and J by 5 bases, with 13 bases between the two germline ends. Per the germline V gene, CDR1 is MDHEN and CDR2 is SYDVKM. The CDR3 loop reads CASSFGGAETQYF. In DNA form, the CDR3 reads TGTGCCAGCAGCTTTGGGGGGGCGGAGACCCAGTACTTC.

The rearrangement joins TRBV4-1 to TRBJ2-7; D unclear. Germline CDR1 MGHRA, CDR2 YSYEKL. The CDR3 has 16 amino acids. The germline V and J ends were trimmed by 0 bases and 5 bases, with 17 bases remaining between them. The chain's CDR3 is CASSQEANSQGNEQYF. The CDR3 nucleotides are TGCGCCAGCAGCCAAGAGGCTAACTCCCAAGGGAACGAGCAGTACTTC.

V gene TRBV7-9 combines with J gene TRBJ2-1; 8 nucleotides align to TRBD2. Germline trimming cut 5 bases from V and 0 bases from J; bases unmatched to any gene: 6. The V gene's germline CDR1 is SEHNR and CDR2 FQNEAQ (reference sequence). This CDR3 comprises 16 residues. DNA of the CDR3: TGTGCCAGCAGCCCAGAAGGGACTAGCTCCTACAATGAGCAGTTCTTC. This codes for CASSPEGTSSYNEQFF.

Only a few counts were recorded for this clone. The rearrangement joins TRBV2 to TRBJ1-1; D is unclear. V lost 6 bases to trimming and J lost 10 bases, with 12 bases between them. CDR1 and CDR2 (germline): SNHLY, FYNNEI. The CDR3 is 11 amino acids. The CDR3 coding sequence is TGTGCCAGCAGCCTAGGCCGCGGAGCTTTCTTT. It specifies CASSLGRGAFF.

The chain joins TRBV19 to TRBJ2-2, with D tentatively TRBD1 or TRBD2 (5 bases each). CDR1 is LNHDA, CDR2 SQIVND, per germline (reference sequence). V was shortened by 3 bases and J by 4 bases, with 9 bases between the two germline ends. This CDR3 is built from 14 residues. CDR3: CASSMGEGTGELFF. CDR3 sequence (DNA): TGTGCCAGTAGTATGGGGGAAGGCACCGGGGAGCTGTTTTTT.

Worth noting for this clone: Other DNA sequences in this sample translate to the same CDR3. The J gene is TRBJ2-7, the V gene TRBV28, with 8 nucleotides matching TRBD2. V lost 6 bases to trimming and J lost 4 bases; unmatched junction nucleotides: 8. The CDR3 sequence is 14 residues long. Germline CDR1 is MDHEN and CDR2 is SYDVKM. CDR3 bases: TGTGCCAGCAGCCTTAGCGGGACATTGTACGAGCAGTACTTC. Encoded protein: CASSLSGTLYEQYF.

This sequence joins TRBV11-2 and TRBJ2-1; TRBD2 agrees at 7 bases. Germline V lookup: CDR1 SGHAT, CDR2 FQNNGV. This CDR3 has 16 amino acids. V dropped 2 bases and J dropped 3; count of bases not matched to a gene: 7. CDR3 amino acids: CASSLSLAVNYNEQFF. CDR3 nucleotides: TGTGCCAGCAGCTTATCGCTAGCGGTAAACTACAATGAGCAGTTCTTC.

The chain is built from TRBV13 and TRBJ2-5; 12 nucleotides match TRBD1. The CDR3 has 14 residues. J gave up 5 bases and V 3 bases, and 1 base lay outside the gene matches. From germline, CDR1 is PRHDT and CDR2 FYEKMQ (reference sequence). The CDR3 protein is CASSLGTGGETQYF. CDR3 sequence (DNA): TGTGCCAGCAGCTTGGGGACAGGGGGCGAGACCCAGTACTTC.

This clone came up once. The V gene is TRBV7-9, the J gene TRBJ1-1; possibly TRBD1 for D (5 bases). The CDR3 covers 13 residues. V was shortened by 5 bases and J by 6 bases, with 13 bases between the two germline ends. Germline lookup yields CDR1 SEHNR and CDR2 FQNEAQ (reference sequence). The CDR3 loop is CASSLGVLPEAFF. The CDR3 DNA is TGTGCCAGCAGCCTAGGGGTTTTACCTGAAGCTTTCTTT.

This clone was seen a single time. The chain recombines TRBV6-4 with TRBJ2-1, with 7 bases aligning to TRBD1. The CDR3 covers 15 residues. The J segment lost 4 bases and the V segment lost 5 bases, leaving 8 bases of the junction unmatched. Looked up from germline, CDR1 is MRHNA and CDR2 is SNTAGT. The CDR3 DNA sequence: TGTGCCAGCAGTCCGGACAGGTCTCCGTACAATGAGCAGTTCTTC. Protein product: CASSPDRSPYNEQFF.

This rearrangement joins TRBV28 to TRBJ2-5; D might be TRBD2 (5 bases). This CDR3 is 16 amino acids long. V was clipped by 2 bases and J by 2 bases, with 15 bases between them. Per the germline V gene, CDR1 is MDHEN and CDR2 is SYDVKM. Written as DNA, the CDR3 is TGTGCCAGCAGTTTAAGAGGGTGGAAGAAACAAGAGACCCAGTACTTC. Encoded protein: CASSLRGWKKQETQYF.